This record concerns one TCR beta chain sequence. Its target is unknown. CDR3 length equals 16 residues. The V and J ends lost 2 bases and 1 base respectively, with 15 bases between them. The germline V gene encodes CDR1 SGHRS and CDR2 YFSETQ. The data are from a study of cytomegalovirus exposure and HLA in healthy donors. Study-wide points: Within a later analysis, the majority of CMV-associated TCR beta chains appeared HLA-restricted.

The PCR used 60 Vbeta and 13 Jbeta primers. Per the original data handling: Per a later analysis, the number of unique TCR beta chains was around 80 million, of which 9 million to 14 million were shared. The repertoire was sequenced with immunoSEQ multiplex PCR; TCRdb's copy has only in-frame clones and lacks some. V and J calls and clone size are those listed in that table; D and trimming were worked out from the DNA. The sample consists of about 110,000 clones, 70% of them appearing once. Sequenced material: PBMCs. The TCR was taken from a man between 25 and 39 years old in good health and CMV-seropositive. The chain recombines TRBV5-1 with TRBJ1-1; perhaps TRBD1 as D (5 bases). Here the CDR3 DNA reads TGCGCCAGCAGCTTAGGAGTACTGGGGCCGAACACTGAAGCTTTCTTT. It is translated as CASSLGVLGPNTEAFF.